This TCR beta chain was sequenced in a study of spatial heterogeneity in lung cancer. Study details: The follow-up PBMC samples were sequenced whenever they were available. The median time to follow-up was approximately 2 years after resection.

Trimming shortened V by 0 bases and J by 7 bases, and 6 bases separated the two germline ends. CDR1 is MGHRA and CDR2 is YSYEKL in the germline V gene. There are 13 residues in the CDR3. As to time point: blood at routine non-recurrence follow-up after resection. In each case, whole RNA from tumor, nontumor lung or frozen PBMC was sequenced unsorted. In the library, each TCR cDNA molecule bore its own unique molecular identifier. TCRdb redid the calling of the 5' RACE reads with MiXCR, one entry per CDR3 protein. The sample shows roughly 120,000 distinct CDR3 sequences, 9% to 15% of them seen only once. This clonotype showed up many times.

The source of this sequence is a male donor with early-stage non-small cell lung cancer. Here the sequenced sample was PBMCs, taken at follow-up. The genes are TRBV4-1 and TRBJ2-2; D gene unclear. The CDR3 is CASSQEWGGELFF. In DNA form, the CDR3 reads TGCGCCAGCAGCCAAGAGTGGGGCGGGGAGCTGTTTTTT.